The 11 T cell receptor beta chains given below trace back to one sample, sequenced in a study of technical replicates of blood from a few donors. The table came from immunoSEQ multiplex PCR; TCRdb's copy has only in-frame clones and leaves some out. The sample contains around 80,000 clones, about 94% of which appear only once. The sample consisted of T cells isolated from PBMCs. The source is a human donor in good health.

This clone was recorded only once. The chain recombines TRBV11-2 with TRBJ2-5, with TRBD2 matching 11 bases. Trimming cost V 1 base and J 4 bases; bases outside gene matches: 8. This CDR3 comprises 17 residues. From germline, CDR1 is SGHAT and CDR2 FQNNGV. CDR3 coding DNA: TGTGCCAGCAGCTTAGTAGTAGGGCTAGCGGGAGGAGAGACCCAGTACTTC. Encoded protein: CASSLVVGLAGGETQYF.

The rearrangement uses TRBV9 and TRBJ2-5, with a weak D call TRBD1 (5 bases). The CDR3 length is 13 residues. Germline CDR1 SGDLS, CDR2 YYNGEE. V was cut by 0 bases and J by 3 bases, with 6 bases left in between. CDR3 DNA sequence: TGTGCCAGCAGCGTAGCAGGGAAAGAGACCCAGTACTTC. Its protein product is CASSVAGKETQYF. The full variable domain, with the rest looked up from reference TRBV9 and TRBJ2-5, is DSGVTQTPKHLITATGQRVTLRCSPRSGDLSVYWYQQSLDQGLQFLIQYYNGEERAKGNILERFSAQQFPDLHSELNLSSLELGDSALYFCASSVAGKETQYFGPGTRLLVL.

V and J are TRBV28 and TRBJ1-3, with 9 bases that match TRBD1. Losses at the gene ends were 2 bases for V and 2 bases for J; bases not matched to a gene: 10. This CDR3 is built from 18 residues. The germline CDR1 and CDR2 sequences are MDHEN and SYDVKM. The CDR3 nucleotides are TGTGCCAGCAGTTTACCCTATGCCGGGACAGGGACTGGAAACACCATATATTTT. Translating gives CASSLPYAGTGTGNTIYF.

The genes are TRBV5-1 and TRBJ2-7, with D possibly matching TRBD1 (5 bases). V was shortened by 2 bases and J by 6 bases, with 12 bases between the two germline ends. Looked up from germline, CDR1 is SGHRS and CDR2 is YFSETQ. The CDR3 loop spans 13 amino acids. The CDR3 loop is CASSFQSGSEQYF. The DNA of the CDR3 is TGCGCCAGCAGCTTTCAATCAGGGTCCGAGCAGTACTTC.

The chain has TRBV7-9 and TRBJ2-7, with D maybe TRBD1 (6 bases). V dropped 3 bases and J dropped 3 bases, with 12 bases sitting between them. CDR3 size: 14 residues. The germline CDR1 and CDR2 sequences are SEHNR and FQNEAQ (reference sequence). DNA for the CDR3: TGTGCCAGCAGCTTTCGACAGGACCACTACGAGCAGTACTTC. It translates to CASSFRQDHYEQYF.

The gene calls are TRBV6-5 and TRBJ1-1; D is uncertain. Between the trimmed V and J ends, which lost 2 bases and 5 bases, there was a span of 12 bases. The CDR3 contains 14 residues. Germline values: CDR1 MNHEY, CDR2 SVGAGI. The chain's CDR3 is CASSYGRLLTEAFF. The CDR3 coding sequence is TGTGCCAGCAGTTACGGGCGTCTCCTTACTGAAGCTTTCTTT.

This rearrangement joins TRBV6-1 to TRBJ1-2, with a possible D match to TRBD1 (5 bases). This CDR3 is 15 amino acids long. The germline V gene has CDR1 MNHNS and CDR2 SASEGT. V was pared by 3 bases and J by 0 bases, with 11 bases between. CDR3 nucleotide sequence: TGTGCCAGCAGTGACAGGGCAATAGCTAACTATGGCTACACCTTC. This encodes CASSDRAIANYGYTF.

This sequence joins TRBV4-1 and TRBJ2-3; possible D gene TRBD1, 5 bases. The CDR3 spans 15 residues. Germline V gene data show CDR1 as MGHRA and CDR2 as YSYEKL. Trimming took 0 bases from V and 3 from J, leaving 10 bases between them. CDR3 in DNA: TGCGCCAGCAGCCAAGAAGGGGCTTGGACAGATACGCAGTATTTT. Its protein is CASSQEGAWTDTQYF.

This chain links TRBV19 with TRBJ1-1; D is ambiguous. Trimming stripped 8 bases from V and 1 base from J, with 8 bases between. CDR3 size: 12 residues. From germline, CDR1 is LNHDA and CDR2 SQIVND (reference sequence). CDR3 in DNA: TGTGCCAGTGGGAGGAGGAACACTGAAGCTTTCTTT. It encodes CASGRRNTEAFF. Using reference TRBV19 and TRBJ1-1 for the parts outside the CDR3, the full variable domain is DGGITQSPKYLFRKEGQNVTLSCEQNLNHDAMYWYRQDPGQGLRLIYYSQIVNDFQKGDIAEGYSVSREKKESFPLTVTSAQKNPTAFYLCASGRRNTEAFFGQGTRLTVV.

This sequence joins TRBV27 and TRBJ1-5; D unclear. Germline CDR1 MNHEY, CDR2 SMNVEV (reference sequence). There are 13 residues in the CDR3. Trimming took off 8 bases at V and 6 bases at J, with 14 bases between the two ends. The CDR3 DNA reads as TGTGCCAGCGGCCGGAGGCAGCTTCAGCCCCAGCATTTT. Translation: CASGRRQLQPQHF.

This sequence joins TRBV4-3 and TRBJ2-7, with 8 bases identical to TRBD1. CDR1 is LGHNA, CDR2 YSLEER, per germline. Germline trimming cut 4 bases from V and 7 bases from J; bases unmatched to any gene: 12. This CDR3 is 15 amino acids long. CDR3 nucleotide sequence: TGCGCCAGCAGCCCCGGGACAGGCGCCCTTGATGAGCAGTACTTC. Translation: CASSPGTGALDEQYF.